This entry features one TCR beta chain sequence. Germline loops: CDR1 ENHRY, CDR2 SYGVKD. The CDR3 contains 14 residues. J was trimmed by 6 bases and V by 3 bases; bases with no gene match: 5. This sample was taken from a study of blood T cell repertoires in COVID-19. Overall study: Acute and convalescent COVID-19 specimens originated in the United States, Italy and Spain. T cells, B-cell-depleted T cells, or PBMCs supplied cDNA or gDNA.

Per the authors' pipeline: Nucleated cell number was recorded as an estimate derived from reference gene primer amplification. Assay: immunoSEQ multiplex PCR; the TCRdb copy retains only in-frame clones and omits some. V and J calls and clone size come straight from that table; D and trimming were deduced from the DNA. The sample includes about 160,000 clones, approximately 79% of them seen just once. This receptor was obtained from a woman in her thirties or forties with COVID-19, enrolled during active disease. The sequenced sample was peripheral blood. The genes are TRBV10-3 and TRBJ2-1, with 7 bases that match TRBD2. The CDR3 DNA follows: TGTGCCATCAGTGATGCGGGAGAAAGCAATGAGCAGTTCTTC. This translates into CAISDAGESNEQFF.